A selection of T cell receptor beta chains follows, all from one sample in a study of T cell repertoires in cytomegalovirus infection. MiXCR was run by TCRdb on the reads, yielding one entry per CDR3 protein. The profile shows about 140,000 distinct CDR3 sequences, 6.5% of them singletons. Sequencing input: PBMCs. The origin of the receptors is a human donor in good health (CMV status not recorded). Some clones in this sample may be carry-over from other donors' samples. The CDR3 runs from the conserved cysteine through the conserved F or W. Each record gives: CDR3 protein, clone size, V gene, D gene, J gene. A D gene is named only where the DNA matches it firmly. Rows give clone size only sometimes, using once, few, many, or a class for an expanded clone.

CDR3 protein: CASIPGIGESEAFF
clone size: many
V gene: TRBV12-3/TRBV12-4
D gene: NA
J gene: TRBJ1-1

CDR3 protein: CASSLPSGGIADTQYF
clone size: many
V gene: TRBV19
D gene: TRBD2
J gene: TRBJ2-3

CDR3 protein: CASSSGGYYEQYF
clone size: few
V gene: TRBV5-1
D gene: NA
J gene: TRBJ2-7

CDR3 protein: CASSLADWGDTQYF
clone size: many
V gene: TRBV7-2
D gene: NA
J gene: TRBJ2-3

CDR3 protein: CASSYSVGRDRVRVTDTQYF
clone size: many
V gene: TRBV6-8
D gene: TRBD1
J gene: TRBJ2-3

CDR3 protein: CASRARANTGELFF
clone size: many
V gene: TRBV11-3
D gene: NA
J gene: TRBJ2-2

CDR3 protein: CASGGGAGDTQYF
clone size: NA
V gene: TRBV6-6
D gene: NA
J gene: TRBJ2-3

CDR3 protein: CASRIAGGYNEQFF
clone size: few
V gene: TRBV6-5
D gene: TRBD2
J gene: TRBJ2-1

CDR3 protein: CASSFGVGTEAFF
clone size: many
V gene: TRBV12-3/TRBV12-4
D gene: NA
J gene: TRBJ1-1

CDR3 protein: CASSVPGRGNYEQYF
clone size: many
V gene: TRBV5-4
D gene: TRBD2
J gene: TRBJ2-7

CDR3 protein: CSARGDLLLLTF
clone size: few
V gene: TRBV20-1
D gene: NA
J gene: TRBJ1-2

CDR3 protein: CASSDTSGGGLKSSYNEQFF
clone size: many
V gene: TRBV9
D gene: TRBD2
J gene: TRBJ2-1

CDR3 protein: CASSQDYSHGYTF
clone size: many
V gene: TRBV14
D gene: NA
J gene: TRBJ1-2

CDR3 protein: CASERDSWETQYF
clone size: many
V gene: TRBV11-2
D gene: NA
J gene: TRBJ2-5

CDR3 protein: CSAWRTGRTYGYTF
clone size: many
V gene: TRBV20-1
D gene: TRBD1
J gene: TRBJ1-2

CDR3 protein: CASSRTGGSYNEQFF
clone size: few
V gene: TRBV6-2/TRBV6-3
D gene: TRBD2
J gene: TRBJ2-1

CDR3 protein: CASRGGQGWVF
clone size: many
V gene: TRBV7-2
D gene: NA
J gene: TRBJ1-1

CDR3 protein: CASRRRFATNEKLFF
clone size: many
V gene: TRBV7-8
D gene: NA
J gene: TRBJ1-4

CDR3 protein: CASSPRRGRTDTQYF
clone size: many
V gene: TRBV7-3
D gene: NA
J gene: TRBJ2-3

CDR3 protein: CASSPVQAHEQYF
clone size: once
V gene: TRBV7-6
D gene: NA
J gene: TRBJ2-7